The 27 T cell receptor beta chains given below trace back to one sample, sequenced in a study of cytomegalovirus exposure and HLA in healthy donors. Method: immunoSEQ multiplex PCR; TCRdb's copy keeps in-frame clones and lacks some. The sample records 150,000 to 200,000 clones, around 92% being singletons. The source material was PBMCs. The source of these receptors is a man aged 18 to 35 in good health and CMV-seropositive.

V is TRBV11-2 and J is TRBJ2-7; D gene unclear. Trimming shortened V by 1 base and J by 3 bases, and 7 bases separated the two germline ends. The germline V gene encodes CDR1 SGHAT and CDR2 FQNNGV. This CDR3 is built from 13 residues. For the CDR3, the DNA is TGTGCCAGCAGCTTAGCCTACTACTACGAGCAGTACTTC. Protein sequence: CASSLAYYYEQYF.

The chain has TRBV19 and TRBJ2-3; 11 bases map to TRBD2. Germline V CDR1 and CDR2: LNHDA, SQIVND (reference sequence). This CDR3 spans 16 amino acids. V lost 5 bases, J lost 4 bases, and 8 bases stayed unmatched. CDR3 coding DNA: TGTGCCAGTAGTGCCCGACTAGCGGGAAGGTCAGATACGCAGTATTTT. Amino acid sequence: CASSARLAGRSDTQYF.

This chain joins TRBV30 and TRBJ1-1, with 11 nucleotides matching TRBD1. The CDR3 has 14 amino acids. Germline CDR1 is GTSNPN and CDR2 is SVGIG (reference sequence). V dropped 5 bases and J dropped 6; count of bases not matched to a gene: 8. The CDR3: CAWGRGQGAPEAFF. The CDR3 coding sequence is TGTGCCTGGGGCCGAGGACAGGGGGCCCCTGAAGCTTTCTTT.

Concerning this clone: The junction and the germline gene differ at one end; a read error may be behind it. The V gene is TRBV29-1, the J gene TRBJ1-2; D is unclear. This CDR3 is 14 amino acids long. The germline V gene has CDR1 SQVTM and CDR2 ANQGSEA. CDR3 loop: CSVEIGRPGYRYTF. For the CDR3, the DNA is TGCAGCGTTGAGATCGGGAGGCCGGGCTATCGCTACACCTTC.

V is TRBV28 and J is TRBJ1-4; TRBD1 matches 11 bases. V lost 7 bases and J lost 7; bases outside the gene matches: 8. CDR1 is MDHEN and CDR2 is SYDVKM in the germline V gene. The CDR3 runs 15 residues. As DNA, the CDR3 is TGTGCCAGCAACACAAGAGGGACAGGGGGTGAAAAACTGTTTTTT. It translates to CASNTRGTGGEKLFF.

The chain employs TRBV7-2 and TRBJ2-4; 9 bases line up with TRBD2. Germline V CDR1 and CDR2: SGHTA, FQGNSA. The CDR3 loop spans 14 amino acids. Unmatched junction bases numbered 4, after V lost 6 bases and J lost 4 bases. The chain's CDR3 is CASRQTSGKNIQYF. DNA for the CDR3: TGTGCCAGCAGGCAGACTAGCGGTAAAAACATTCAGTACTTC.

The chain carries TRBV5-6 and TRBJ1-4, with 9 bases matching TRBD1. Losses at the gene ends were 4 bases for V and 6 bases for J; bases not matched to a gene: 7. Germline CDR1 is SGHDT and CDR2 is YYEEEE. The CDR3 is 15 residues long. The CDR3 sequence: CASSTTGTGYEKLFF. CDR3 nucleotide sequence: TGTGCCAGCAGCACGACCGGGACAGGGTATGAAAAACTGTTTTTT. Full variable domain (missing parts from reference TRBV5-6 and TRBJ1-4): DAGVTQSPTHLIKTRGQQVTLRCSPKSGHDTVSWYQQALGQGPQFIFQYYEEEERQRGNFPDRFSGHQFPNYSSELNVNALLLGDSALYLCASSTTGTGYEKLFFGSGTQLSVL.

This chain links TRBV29-1 with TRBJ1-1, with D maybe TRBD1 (6 bases). V lost 7 bases and J 1 base, leaving 16 bases between the germline ends. The CDR3 length is 14 residues. The germline CDR1 and CDR2 sequences are SQVTM and ANQGSEA. The CDR3 sequence is CSATLTGSNTEAFF. The CDR3 DNA reads as TGCAGCGCGACATTGACAGGTTCGAACACTGAAGCTTTCTTT.

V gene TRBV6-5 combines with J gene TRBJ2-7; perhaps TRBD2 as D (6 bases). Per the germline V gene, CDR1 is MNHEY and CDR2 is SVGAGI. The CDR3 has 16 residues. V was cut by 0 bases and J by 0 bases, with 12 bases left in between. The CDR3: CASSYSLGRSSYEQYF. The CDR3 DNA follows: TGTGCCAGCAGTTACTCTTTAGGGAGGAGCTCCTACGAGCAGTACTTC.

V gene TRBV9 combines with J gene TRBJ1-2, with D possibly matching TRBD1 (6 bases). V was pared by 2 bases and J by 8 bases, with 10 bases between. This CDR3 is built from 12 residues. The germline V gene encodes CDR1 SGDLS and CDR2 YYNGEE. The CDR3 DNA follows: TGTGCCAGCAGCGTGTTACAGGGCGGCTACACCTTC. It codes for CASSVLQGGYTF.

The V gene is TRBV7-9, the J gene TRBJ2-3; 7 nucleotides align to TRBD2. With 9 bases clipped from V and 8 bases from J, the junction kept 14 bases outside the gene matches. The CDR3 is 14 residues long. The V gene's germline CDR1 is SEHNR and CDR2 FQNEAQ (reference sequence). The CDR3 DNA sequence: TGTGCCAGGGGAGGGACGGTCGGATCAACTACGCAGTATTTT. Translation gives CARGGTVGSTTQYF.

J is TRBJ2-7 and V is TRBV6-1; no firm D call. The length of the CDR3 is 13 residues. Germline-derived CDR1 and CDR2 are MNHNS and SASEGT. Between the trimmed V and J ends, which lost 5 bases and 5 bases, there was a span of 13 bases. This CDR3 is CASSLPLAHEQYF. The CDR3 DNA sequence: TGTGCCAGCAGTCTGCCCTTAGCCCACGAGCAGTACTTC.

The chain joins TRBV5-1 to TRBJ2-3; weak D call: TRBD2 (6 bases). Per germline, CDR1 SGHRS and CDR2 YFSETQ. The CDR3 is made up of 14 amino acids. V dropped 4 bases and J dropped 2 bases, with 11 bases sitting between them. The CDR3 is CASSREFPTDTQYF. The DNA of the CDR3 is TGCGCCAGCAGCCGGGAGTTTCCCACAGATACGCAGTATTTT.

The rearrangement uses TRBV29-1 and TRBJ2-1, with TRBD2 identical over 8 bases. Germline CDR1 is SQVTM and CDR2 is ANQGSEA. The J segment lost 6 bases and the V segment lost 4 bases, leaving 11 bases of the junction unmatched. CDR3 length: 15 residues. CDR3: CSVAILAGGGNEQFF. The CDR3 nucleotides are TGCAGCGTTGCAATCTTGGCGGGAGGTGGCAATGAGCAGTTCTTC.

V usage is TRBV6-5 and J usage is TRBJ1-3, with D unresolved. Per germline, CDR1 MNHEY and CDR2 SVGAGI. This CDR3 is 16 amino acids long. V shed 0 bases and J shed 4 bases, with 13 bases lying between them. CDR3 in DNA: TGTGCCAGCAGTTACTCGGGCAGCCGCACGGGAAACACCATATATTTT. It is translated as CASSYSGSRTGNTIYF.

This rearrangement joins TRBV5-4 to TRBJ1-2; D unresolved. The CDR3 has 15 residues. The germline V gene has CDR1 SGHNT and CDR2 YYREEE (reference sequence). With 4 bases removed from V and 0 bases from J, the gap between germline ends came to 13 bases. DNA of the CDR3: TGTGCCAGCAGCCCGACTTTACCGACTAACTATGGCTACACCTTC. As protein: CASSPTLPTNYGYTF.

This clone showed up just once. This chain connects TRBV19 to TRBJ1-1; 10 bases align to TRBD1. Germline values: CDR1 LNHDA, CDR2 SQIVND (reference sequence). The V and J ends lost 7 bases and 2 bases, in that order; junction bases with no gene match: 10. This CDR3 region has 16 residues. CDR3 sequence reads: CASTTGQGFKNTEAFF. CDR3 bases: TGTGCCAGTACCACGGGACAGGGGTTCAAAAACACTGAAGCTTTCTTT.

The V gene is TRBV13, the J gene TRBJ2-7; TRBD1 agrees at 7 bases. There are 14 residues in the CDR3. V lost 5 bases to trimming and J lost 4 bases; unmatched junction nucleotides: 8. CDR1 PRHDT and CDR2 FYEKMQ come from the germline V gene (reference sequence). CDR3 nucleotides: TGTGCCAGCAGCCTTGACAGGGCTCAGTACGAGCAGTACTTC. Protein product: CASSLDRAQYEQYF.

The gene calls are TRBV6-5 and TRBJ1-2, with TRBD1 as a possible D gene (6 bases). Per the germline V gene, CDR1 is MNHEY and CDR2 is SVGAGI. Trimming took off 4 bases at V and 6 bases at J, with 15 bases between the two ends. This CDR3 has 14 amino acids. The CDR3 reads CASSSDSPLHGYTF. DNA for the CDR3: TGTGCCAGCAGTTCGGACAGCCCCCTCCATGGCTACACCTTC.

This chain connects TRBV7-9 to TRBJ2-4; 7 bases match TRBD1. V was clipped by 4 bases and J by 5 bases; unmatched bases: 8. CDR1 and CDR2 from the germline V gene are SEHNR and FQNEAQ (reference sequence). The CDR3 extends over 15 amino acids. This CDR3 is CASSSTGSRENIQYF. In DNA form, the CDR3 reads TGTGCCAGCAGCTCGACAGGGAGTAGGGAAAACATTCAGTACTTC.

This chain joins TRBV7-3 and TRBJ2-3; the match to TRBD2 covers 8 bases. Germline-derived CDR1 and CDR2 are SGHTA and FQGTGA. V lost 4 bases, J lost 2 bases, and 5 bases stayed unmatched. The CDR3 is 15 residues long. CDR3 residues: CASSSTSAHTDTQYF. The CDR3 DNA sequence: TGTGCCAGCAGCTCGACTAGCGCGCACACAGATACGCAGTATTTT.

The chain combines TRBV6-6 with TRBJ1-4; a possible D gene is TRBD1 (6 bases). V was cut by 4 bases and J by 4 bases, with 13 bases left in between. The CDR3 length is 15 residues. Germline lookup yields CDR1 MNHNY and CDR2 SVGAGI (reference sequence). This chain's CDR3 is CASSSRTVLNEKLFF. Written as DNA, the CDR3 is TGTGCCAGCAGTTCGAGGACAGTTCTTAATGAAAAACTGTTTTTT.

This chain connects TRBV27 to TRBJ2-7; TRBD1 matches at 8 bases. The end of the DNA is better explained by TRBJ2-1, so the J call may be wrong. This CDR3 contains 16 residues. CDR1 MNHEY and CDR2 SMNVEV come from the germline V gene (reference sequence). The DNA for the CDR3 is TGTGCCAGCAGTTTAGAAGGCCAGGGGGCTTACAATGAGCAGTTCTTC. It specifies CASSLEGQGAYNEQFF.

This chain uses TRBV5-1 with TRBJ1-5; D possibly corresponds to TRBD1 (5 bases). The germline CDR1 and CDR2 sequences are SGHRS and YFSETQ. The CDR3 contains 14 residues. The ends were cut back, 3 bases at V and 5 bases at J, with 12 bases in the middle. In DNA, the CDR3 is TGCGCCAGCAGCTCAACGGGGGGGGATCAGCCCCAGCATTTT. Encoded protein: CASSSTGGDQPQHF.

The chain joins TRBV19 to TRBJ1-4; the match to TRBD1 covers 8 bases. Germline CDR1 reads LNHDA; CDR2 reads SQIVND (reference sequence). The junction had 11 bases not matched to a gene; V was cut back by 5 bases and J by 3 bases. The CDR3 covers 17 residues. The CDR3 is CASSPGTGSSANEKLFF. CDR3 in DNA: TGTGCCAGTAGTCCTGGGACAGGCTCGTCGGCTAATGAAAAACTGTTTTTT. Full variable domain (rest looked up from reference TRBV19 and TRBJ1-4): DGGITQSPKYLFRKEGQNVTLSCEQNLNHDAMYWYRQDPGQGLRLIYYSQIVNDFQKGDIAEGYSVSREKKESFPLTVTSAQKNPTAFYLCASSPGTGSSANEKLFFGSGTQLSVL.

The chain is built from TRBV11-3 and TRBJ2-2, with TRBD2 matching over 8 bases. J was trimmed by 6 bases and V by 5 bases; bases with no gene match: 8. The CDR3 totals 15 residues. In germline, CDR1 is SGHNT, CDR2 YENEEA. CDR3 nucleotide sequence: TGTGCCAGCAGCCCCGGGACTAGTGAGGCCGGGGAGCTGTTTTTT. This encodes CASSPGTSEAGELFF.

The chain couples TRBV6-5 to TRBJ2-7; TRBD2 is a possible D gene (6 bases). This CDR3 has 12 amino acids. Trimming shortened V by 6 bases and J by 4 bases, and 10 bases separated the two germline ends. CDR1 and CDR2 from the germline V gene are MNHEY and SVGAGI. CDR3 loop: CASRGLGYEQYF. In DNA, the CDR3 is TGTGCCAGCAGGGGACTGGGTTACGAGCAGTACTTC.